This T cell receptor (beta chain) was identified in a study of blood T cell repertoires in COVID-19. Repertoires were generated with immunoSEQ multiplex PCR, while TCRdb's copy carries only in-frame clones and drops some. Of approximately 240,000 clones in the sample, roughly 84% are singletons; the top ten hold 3%. The sample taken for sequencing was peripheral blood. The clonotype was recovered from a woman under 40 who had recovered from COVID-19.

CDR3 in amino acids: CASSSRGLEQYF. The CDR3 DNA reads as TGTGCCAGCAGTTCCAGGGGGCTCGAGCAGTACTTC. The V gene is TRBV27, the J gene TRBJ2-7; TRBD1 matches at 8 bases. Germline V lookup: CDR1 MNHEY, CDR2 SMNVEV (reference sequence). J lost 6 bases, V lost 4 bases, and 2 bases had no gene match. The CDR3 extends over 12 amino acids.